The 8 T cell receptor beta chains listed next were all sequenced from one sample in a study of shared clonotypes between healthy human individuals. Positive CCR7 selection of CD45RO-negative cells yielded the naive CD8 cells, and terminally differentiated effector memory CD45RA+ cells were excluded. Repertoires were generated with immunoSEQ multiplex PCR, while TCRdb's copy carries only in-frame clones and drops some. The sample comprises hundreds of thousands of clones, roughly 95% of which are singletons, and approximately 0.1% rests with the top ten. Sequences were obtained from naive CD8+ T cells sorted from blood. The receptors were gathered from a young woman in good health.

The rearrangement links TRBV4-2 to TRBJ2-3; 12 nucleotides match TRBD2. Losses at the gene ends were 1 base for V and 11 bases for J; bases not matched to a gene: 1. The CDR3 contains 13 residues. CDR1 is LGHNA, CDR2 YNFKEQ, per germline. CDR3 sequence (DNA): TGTGCCAGCAGCCAAGGACTAGCGGGAGAGCAGTATTTT. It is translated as CASSQGLAGEQYF.

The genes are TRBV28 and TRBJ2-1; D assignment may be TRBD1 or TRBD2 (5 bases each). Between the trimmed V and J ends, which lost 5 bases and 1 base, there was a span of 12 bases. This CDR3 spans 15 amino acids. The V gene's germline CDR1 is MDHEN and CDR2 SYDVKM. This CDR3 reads CASSPPGLSYNEQFF. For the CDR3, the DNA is TGTGCCAGCAGTCCACCGGGGCTTTCCTACAATGAGCAGTTCTTC.

The CDR3 DNA reads as TGCGCCAGCAGCCAAGATCAGGAATCTTTCATCTACGAGCAGTACTTC. It encodes CASSQDQESFIYEQYF. The chain uses TRBV4-1 and TRBJ2-7; D is ambiguous. The V end lost 0 bases, the J end lost 3 bases, and 15 bases lay between the germline ends. The germline CDR1 and CDR2 sequences are MGHRA and YSYEKL. The CDR3 loop spans 16 amino acids.

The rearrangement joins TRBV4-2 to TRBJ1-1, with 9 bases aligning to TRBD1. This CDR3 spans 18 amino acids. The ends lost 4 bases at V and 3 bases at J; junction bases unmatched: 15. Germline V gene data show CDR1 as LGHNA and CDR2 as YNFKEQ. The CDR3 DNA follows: TGTGCCAGCAGCCTACCTACAGGGGGCGAATATCCGGACACTGAAGCTTTCTTT. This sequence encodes CASSLPTGGEYPDTEAFF.

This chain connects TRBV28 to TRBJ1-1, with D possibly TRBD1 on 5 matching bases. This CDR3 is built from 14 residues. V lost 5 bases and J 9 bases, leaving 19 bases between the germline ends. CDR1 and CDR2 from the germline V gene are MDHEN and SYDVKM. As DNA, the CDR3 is TGTGCCAGCAGTCCCCGCCGGGGGGAAGGAAAAGCTTTCTTT. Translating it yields CASSPRRGEGKAFF.

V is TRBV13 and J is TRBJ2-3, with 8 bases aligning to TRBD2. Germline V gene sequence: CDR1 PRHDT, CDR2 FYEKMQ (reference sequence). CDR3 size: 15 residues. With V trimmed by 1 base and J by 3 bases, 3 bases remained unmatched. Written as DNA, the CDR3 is TGTGCCAGCAGCTTAGCTAGCGGGCTGACAGATACGCAGTATTTT. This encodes CASSLASGLTDTQYF.

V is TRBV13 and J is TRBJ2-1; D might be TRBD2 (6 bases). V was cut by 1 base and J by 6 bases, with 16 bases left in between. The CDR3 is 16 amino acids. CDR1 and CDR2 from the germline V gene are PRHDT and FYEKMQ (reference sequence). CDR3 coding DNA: TGTGCCAGCAGCTTAGACGAACTAGCATCTTTCAATGAGCAGTTCTTC. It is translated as CASSLDELASFNEQFF.

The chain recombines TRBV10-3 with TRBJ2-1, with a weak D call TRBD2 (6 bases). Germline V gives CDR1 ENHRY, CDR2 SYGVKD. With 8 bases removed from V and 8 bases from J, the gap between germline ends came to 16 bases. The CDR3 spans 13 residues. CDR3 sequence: CAIWRDSADEQFF. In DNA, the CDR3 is TGTGCCATCTGGAGGGACTCTGCGGATGAGCAGTTCTTC.